Described below is a single TCR beta chain sequence and its context. This specimen comes from a study of technical replicates of blood from a handful of donors. This table comes from immunoSEQ multiplex PCR, and its TCRdb copy is limited to in-frame clones, with some not included. Among tens of thousands of clones listed, around 95% were seen once. This CDR3 spans 13 amino acids. V was shortened by 7 bases and J by 0 bases, with 9 bases between the two germline ends. Germline lookup yields CDR1 MNHNS and CDR2 SASEGT. This clonotype originated in a human donor in good health. The sample comprised T cells isolated from PBMCs. The rearrangement uses TRBV6-1 and TRBJ1-1; D unresolved. CDR3 in amino acids: CASTMAVNTEAFF. The CDR3 DNA reads TGTGCCAGCACAATGGCAGTGAACACTGAAGCTTTCTTT.